In this sample, the clone carrying this T cell receptor (beta chain) turned up many times. What it recognizes is unknown. TCRdb ran MiXCR on the RT-PCR reads and lists one entry per CDR3 protein. Here the sample spans around 540,000 distinct CDR3 sequences, 12% being singletons. This record belongs to a study of response to subunit inactivated influenza vaccine. Study-level results: Each seasonal influenza vaccination, the authors suggested, recruits few new T cells.

V gave up 4 bases and J gave up 2 bases, with 9 bases separating them. Germline V lookup: CDR1 MNHNS, CDR2 SASEGT. The CDR3 totals 14 residues. The specimen was PBMCs from blood, collected on the day of vaccination. This sequence was found in a man in his fifties or sixties who received an inactivated influenza vaccine. V is TRBV6-1 and J is TRBJ1-5; the D gene is possibly TRBD1 (5 bases). The DNA for the CDR3 is TGTGCCAGCAGTGGGGGGGGTCGCAATCAGCCCCAGCATTTT. This codes for CASSGGGRNQPQHF.